Listed below are T cell receptor beta chains from one sample, sequenced in a study of control samples from healthy donors and cancer patients. Clones were sequenced by immunoSEQ multiplex PCR, and TCRdb holds only the in-frame ones, with some missing. The top ten hold 1.3% to 1.5% of the sample, which has about 180,000 clones, 94% seen once. The specimen was blood. The receptors originated from a woman aged 18-30 years in good health. The CDR3 runs from the conserved cysteine through the conserved F or W. A D gene is named only where the DNA matches it firmly. Only part of the rows carry a size: once, few, many, or a class if the clone is expanded.

V gene	clone size	J gene	D gene	CDR3 protein
TRBV2	-	TRBJ2-2	-	CASSELWDTGELFF
TRBV5-6	-	TRBJ2-7	-	CASSFGGVVYEQYF
TRBV7-9	few	TRBJ1-4	-	CASSLVDEKLFF
TRBV19	-	TRBJ1-6	-	CASSSGAANSPLHF
TRBV10-3	-	TRBJ1-5	TRBD1	CAISEGGKPQHF
TRBV12-5	-	TRBJ2-7	TRBD1	CASGLDSGTGDYEQYF
TRBV9	-	TRBJ2-2	-	CASSGPRSGNTGELFF
TRBV10-3	-	TRBJ1-2	-	CAISEMAGSGHTF
TRBV7-9	-	TRBJ2-2	-	CASSLVPRQISGELFF
TRBV4-2	-	TRBJ2-7	TRBD2	CASSGRTSGAYEQYF
TRBV7-2	-	TRBJ2-1	-	CASRRTRDYNEQFF
TRBV10-3	once	TRBJ1-4	-	CAISESMAGRNEKLFF
TRBV29-1	-	TRBJ1-1	-	CSVGRQDTEAFF
TRBV7-8	-	TRBJ2-7	TRBD1	CASGRTGTGPSYEQYF
TRBV6-2/TRBV6-3	-	TRBJ1-2	-	CASSSSLGVDF
TRBV19	-	TRBJ1-1	TRBD1	CASSIGGTANTEAFF
TRBV6-6	-	TRBJ1-2	-	CASSPQIKRRLNYGYTF
TRBV6-2/TRBV6-3	-	TRBJ1-2	TRBD1	CASSKKTGVGDYGYTF
TRBV27	-	TRBJ2-2	TRBD2	CASSLTSGGVGGELFF
TRBV6-6	-	TRBJ1-2	TRBD1	CASSSGQGYGYTF
TRBV6-5	few	TRBJ1-6	-	CASIQKEELHF
TRBV13	-	TRBJ2-1	-	CASSLVGGLNEQFF
TRBV6-6	-	TRBJ1-5	-	CASSYSPANQPQHF